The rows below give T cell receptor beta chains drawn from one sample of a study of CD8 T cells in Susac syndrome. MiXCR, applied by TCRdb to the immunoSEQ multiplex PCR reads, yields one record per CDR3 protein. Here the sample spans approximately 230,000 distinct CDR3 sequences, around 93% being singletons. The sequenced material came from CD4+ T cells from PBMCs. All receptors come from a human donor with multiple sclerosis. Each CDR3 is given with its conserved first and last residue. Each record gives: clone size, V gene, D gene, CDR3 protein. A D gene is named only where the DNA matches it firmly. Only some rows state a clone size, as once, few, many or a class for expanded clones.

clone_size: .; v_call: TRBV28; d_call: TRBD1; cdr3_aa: CASGGDRDYNEQFF
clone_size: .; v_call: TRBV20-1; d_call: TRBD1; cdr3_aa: CSASGGAGYGYTF
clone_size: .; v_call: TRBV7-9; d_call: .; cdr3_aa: CASSLGRVYYGYTF
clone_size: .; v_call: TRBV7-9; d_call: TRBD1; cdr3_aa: CASIPGQGVGNTEAFF
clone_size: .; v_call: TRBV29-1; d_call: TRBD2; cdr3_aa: CSVDLATSGISYNEQFF
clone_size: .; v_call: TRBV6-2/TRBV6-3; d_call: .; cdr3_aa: CASSYSTRNYGYTF
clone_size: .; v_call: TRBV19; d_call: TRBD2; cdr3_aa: CASSMGLAGAGSYNEQFF
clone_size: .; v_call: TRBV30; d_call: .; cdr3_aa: CAWSSNLEQYF
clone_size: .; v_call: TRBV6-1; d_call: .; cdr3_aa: CASSGGRTVNTEAFF
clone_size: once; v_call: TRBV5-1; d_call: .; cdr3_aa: CASRKGTNQPQHF
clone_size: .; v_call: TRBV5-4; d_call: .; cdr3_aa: CASSPFLGSDEQFF
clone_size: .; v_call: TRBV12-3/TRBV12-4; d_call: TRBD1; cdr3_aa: CASSLTLGQGRNIQYF
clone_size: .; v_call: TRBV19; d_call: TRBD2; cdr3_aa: CASSYRSTSGRTDTQYF
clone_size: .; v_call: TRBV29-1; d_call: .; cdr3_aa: CSASRGGMNTEAFF
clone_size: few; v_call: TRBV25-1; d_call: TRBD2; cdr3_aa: CASSEGLAGGNEQFF
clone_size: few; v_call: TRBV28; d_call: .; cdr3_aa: CASSLRGEQYF
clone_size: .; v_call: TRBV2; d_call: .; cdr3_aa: CASSDIILTGVYEQYF
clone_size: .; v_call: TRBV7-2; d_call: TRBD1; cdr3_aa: CASSSPGGGTGELFF
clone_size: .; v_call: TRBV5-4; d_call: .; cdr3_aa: CASSLPDQWGNEQFF
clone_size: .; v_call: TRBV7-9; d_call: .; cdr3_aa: CASSSPPGRGTGELFF
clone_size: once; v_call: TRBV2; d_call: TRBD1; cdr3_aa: CATRQGILNTEAFF
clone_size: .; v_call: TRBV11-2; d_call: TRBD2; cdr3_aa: CASSLLAGVGETQYF
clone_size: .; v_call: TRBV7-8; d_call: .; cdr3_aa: CASSPFLGTSSYNEQFF
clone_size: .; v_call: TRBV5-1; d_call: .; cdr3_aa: CASSLELTPSDTQYF
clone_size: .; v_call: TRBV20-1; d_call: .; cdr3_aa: CSARATGGRNYGYTF
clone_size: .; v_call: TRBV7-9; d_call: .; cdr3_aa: CASSPRGEAYNSPLHF
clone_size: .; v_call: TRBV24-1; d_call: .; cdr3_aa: CATSEPRDSGTQYF
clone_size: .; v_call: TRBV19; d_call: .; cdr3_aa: CASRTGTAQGTDTQYF
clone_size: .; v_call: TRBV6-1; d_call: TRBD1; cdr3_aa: CASSEAKLQTGRPEAFF
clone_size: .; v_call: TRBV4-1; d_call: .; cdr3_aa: CASSQPQTAYNEQFF
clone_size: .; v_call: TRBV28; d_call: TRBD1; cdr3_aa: CASSSPTGGANEKRFF
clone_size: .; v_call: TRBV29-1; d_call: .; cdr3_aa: CSVAGQYTEAFF
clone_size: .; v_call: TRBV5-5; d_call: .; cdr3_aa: CASSLEARTSTGELFF
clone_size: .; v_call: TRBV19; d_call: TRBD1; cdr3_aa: CASRDRGGGTEAFF
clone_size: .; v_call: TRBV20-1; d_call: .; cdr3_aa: CSRPGYYGYTF
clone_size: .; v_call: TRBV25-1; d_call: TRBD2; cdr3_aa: CASRTSMTDTQYF
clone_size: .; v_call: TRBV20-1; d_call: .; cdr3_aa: CSARDAQNSNQPQHF
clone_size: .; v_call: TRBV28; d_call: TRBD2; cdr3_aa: CASSLTGGVAYEQYF
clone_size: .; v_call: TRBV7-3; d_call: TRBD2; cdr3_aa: CASSTQPSGHFTGELFF
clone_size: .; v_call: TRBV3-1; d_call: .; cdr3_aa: CASSLNPQANQPQHF
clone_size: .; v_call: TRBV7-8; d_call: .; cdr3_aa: CASSLAGSVSGGYTF
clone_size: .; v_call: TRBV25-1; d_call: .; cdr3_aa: CASSLAGLYGYTF
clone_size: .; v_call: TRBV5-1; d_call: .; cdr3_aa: CASSSLGGDTDTQYF
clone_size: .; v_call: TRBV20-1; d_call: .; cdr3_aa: CSAPMSSTDTQYF
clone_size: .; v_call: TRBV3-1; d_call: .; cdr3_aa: CASSQDPGMTGNTIYF
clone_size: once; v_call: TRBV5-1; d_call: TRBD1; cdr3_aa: CASSGITGTGQETQYF
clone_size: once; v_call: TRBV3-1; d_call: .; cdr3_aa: CASSQAGFMNTEAFF
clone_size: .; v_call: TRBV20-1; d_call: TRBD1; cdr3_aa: CSAPRTGWDTEAFF
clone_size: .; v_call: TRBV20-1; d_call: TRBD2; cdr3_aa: CSARDAAGGNEQFF
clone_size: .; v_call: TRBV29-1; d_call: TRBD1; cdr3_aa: CSVAPQGAQSAFF
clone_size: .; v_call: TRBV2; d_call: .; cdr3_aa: CASRAGDTQYF